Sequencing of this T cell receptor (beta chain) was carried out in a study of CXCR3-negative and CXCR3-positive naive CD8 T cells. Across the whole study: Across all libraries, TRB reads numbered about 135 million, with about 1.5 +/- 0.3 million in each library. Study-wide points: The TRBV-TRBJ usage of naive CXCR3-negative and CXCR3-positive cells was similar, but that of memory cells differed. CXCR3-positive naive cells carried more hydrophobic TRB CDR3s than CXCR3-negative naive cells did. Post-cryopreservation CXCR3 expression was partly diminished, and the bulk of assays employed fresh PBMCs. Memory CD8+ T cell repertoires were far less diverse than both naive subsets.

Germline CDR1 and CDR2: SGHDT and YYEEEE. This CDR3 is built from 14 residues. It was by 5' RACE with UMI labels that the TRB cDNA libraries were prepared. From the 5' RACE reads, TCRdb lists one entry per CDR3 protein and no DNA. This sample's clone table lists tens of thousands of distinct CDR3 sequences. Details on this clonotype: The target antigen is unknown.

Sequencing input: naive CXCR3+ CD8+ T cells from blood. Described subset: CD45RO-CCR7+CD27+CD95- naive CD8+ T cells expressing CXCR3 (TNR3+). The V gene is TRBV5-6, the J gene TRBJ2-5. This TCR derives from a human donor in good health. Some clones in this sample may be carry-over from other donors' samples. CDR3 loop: CASSLRSRRETQCF.